This T cell receptor beta chain was sequenced in a study of cytomegalovirus exposure and HLA in healthy donors. Primers: 60 Vbeta forward and 13 Jbeta reverse. In the original workflow: Later, an analysis found 65 million to 85 million unique TCR beta chains, and about 10 million of these were shared. Sequencing used immunoSEQ multiplex PCR; TCRdb keeps in-frame clones, though not all of them. That table is the source of V, J and clone size, and D and trimming were worked out from the DNA. This sample contains approximately 68,000 clones. V was cut by 2 bases and J by 5 bases, with 15 bases left in between. CDR1 and CDR2 (germline): MNHEY, SVGAGI. CDR3 size: 16 residues.

This chain links TRBV6-5 with TRBJ2-2; TRBD1 might be the D (6 bases). Sequenced sample: PBMCs. This clonotype originated in a female donor in good health and CMV-seropositive. CDR3 region: CASSYGLGAWTGELFF. CDR3 coding DNA: TGTGCCAGCAGTTACGGTCTGGGGGCTTGGACCGGGGAGCTGTTTTTT.